Listed below are T cell receptor beta chains from one sample, sequenced in a study of vaccination and CD4 T cells after COVID-19. TCRdb passed the PCR reads through MiXCR, listing each CDR3 protein once. The sample consists of roughly 14,000 distinct CDR3 sequences, 69% of them appearing once. Material: CD4+ T cells from blood, obtained after SARS-CoV-2 vaccination. The source of these receptors is a human donor who had recovered from COVID-19. The CDR3 runs from the conserved cysteine through the conserved F or W. D genes are given only for firm matches. Clone size, where shown, is once, few, many, or a class for clones that have expanded.

j_gene | abundance | d_gene | v_gene | CDR3aa | CDR3nt
TRBJ1-2 | . | . | TRBV7-9 | CASTSQDPGVYGYTF | TGTGCCAGCACCTCTCAAGACCCGGGGGTCTATGGCTACACCTTC
TRBJ2-1 | . | . | TRBV19 | CASRLQGSGNEQFF | TGTGCCAGTAGACTGCAGGGATCGGGCAATGAGCAGTTCTTC
TRBJ2-2 | . | . | TRBV20-1 | CSARDRGAGELFF | TGCAGTGCTAGAGACAGGGGAGCCGGGGAGCTGTTTTTT
TRBJ1-5 | . | . | TRBV7-8 | CASSLGDQPQHF | TGTGCCAGCAGCTTAGGCGATCAGCCCCAGCATTTT
TRBJ1-4 | few | . | TRBV20-1 | CSASMKGTTNEKLFF | TGCAGTGCTAGTATGAAGGGGACAACTAATGAAAAACTGTTTTTT
TRBJ1-2 | . | . | TRBV27 | CASSPRETGFVYTF | TGTGCCAGCAGTCCAAGGGAGACCGGATTCGTCTACACCTTC
TRBJ2-5 | . | . | TRBV12-3/TRBV12-4 | CASSFRDKETQYF | TGTGCCAGCAGTTTTAGGGACAAAGAGACCCAGTACTTC
TRBJ2-5 | few | . | TRBV7-8 | CASSPRGGGKTQYF | TGTGCCAGCAGTCCCAGGGGCGGAGGAAAGACCCAGTACTTC
TRBJ2-7 | . | TRBD2 | TRBV27 | CASSLGTSGTKYEQYF | TGTGCCAGCAGTCTCGGGACTAGCGGGACCAAGTACGAGCAGTACTTC
TRBJ2-5 | . | . | TRBV12-3/TRBV12-4 | CASSLAPETQYF | TGTGCCAGCAGTTTAGCGCCGGAGACCCAGTACTTC
TRBJ1-2 | . | . | TRBV12-3/TRBV12-4 | CASSKGTTPLVNYGYTF | TGTGCCAGCAGCAAAGGGACAACTCCCCTAGTTAACTATGGCTACACCTTC
TRBJ2-5 | . | . | TRBV6-2/TRBV6-3 | CASRGRWELETQYF | TGTGCCAGCAGAGGGAGGTGGGAGTTGGAGACCCAGTACTTC
TRBJ2-3 | . | TRBD2 | TRBV6-1 | CASRRTSATDTQYF | TGTGCCAGCAGAAGGACTAGCGCCACAGATACGCAGTATTTT
TRBJ2-3 | . | TRBD2 | TRBV5-1 | CASSSREPDTQYF | TGCGCCAGCAGCTCGCGGGAGCCAGATACGCAGTATTTT
TRBJ2-1 | . | . | TRBV10-1 | CASSETGSSYNEQFF | TGCGCCAGCAGTGAGACTGGAAGCTCCTACAATGAGCAGTTCTTC
TRBJ1-4 | . | . | TRBV19 | CASSLSTGTEKLFF | TGTGCCAGTAGTCTAAGCACCGGGACTGAAAAACTGTTTTTT
TRBJ1-1 | few | . | TRBV6-1 | CASSLQGIEAFF | TGTGCCAGCAGTCTACAGGGAATCGAAGCTTTCTTT
TRBJ1-5 | once | . | TRBV20-1 | CSARFPGDSNQPQHF | TGCAGTGCTAGATTCCCAGGTGATAGCAATCAGCCCCAGCATTTT
TRBJ2-1 | . | TRBD2 | TRBV5-1 | CASSLVAGSYNEQFF | TGCGCCAGCAGCTTGGTAGCGGGCTCCTACAATGAGCAGTTCTTC
TRBJ1-5 | . | . | TRBV12-3/TRBV12-4 | CASSMLRGGNQPQHF | TGTGCCAGCAGTATGTTGAGGGGTGGCAATCAGCCCCAGCATTTT
TRBJ2-5 | . | . | TRBV20-1 | CSARGPQETQYF | TGCAGTGCTAGGGGACCCCAAGAGACCCAGTACTTC
TRBJ2-7 | . | . | TRBV10-3 | CATGRGSYEQYF | TGTGCCACAGGACGAGGCTCCTACGAGCAGTACTTC
TRBJ2-7 | . | TRBD2 | TRBV20-1 | CSPVPGLAGVTYEQYF | TGCAGTCCAGTCCCGGGACTAGCGGGAGTTACCTACGAGCAGTACTTC
TRBJ2-1 | . | TRBD2 | TRBV7-3 | CASSRNRAGGLGEQFF | TGTGCCAGCAGCCGGAACAGAGCGGGAGGTCTTGGTGAGCAGTTCTTC
TRBJ2-3 | . | TRBD2 | TRBV6-5 | CASSLSGTGTDTQYF | TGTGCCAGCAGTTTGAGCGGGACGGGCACAGATACGCAGTATTTT
TRBJ2-5 | . | . | TRBV20-1 | CSARDSWVQGERETQYF | TGCAGTGCTAGAGATTCATGGGTCCAGGGAGAGCGAGAGACCCAGTACTTC
TRBJ2-7 | . | TRBD2 | TRBV4-2 | CASSPGLAGAYEQYF | TGTGCCAGCAGCCCGGGACTAGCGGGGGCCTACGAGCAGTACTTC
TRBJ2-7 | . | . | TRBV27 | CASKKQGLQGVDEQYF | TGTGCCAGCAAAAAACAGGGTCTCCAAGGTGTCGACGAGCAGTACTTC
TRBJ2-4 | . | . | TRBV28 | CASSLSGGNIQYF | TGTGCCAGCAGTTTAAGTGGGGGAAACATTCAGTACTTC
TRBJ2-3 | few | . | TRBV6-5 | CASSYEGGGGTQYF | TGTGCCAGCAGTTACGAGGGGGGTGGGGGTACGCAGTATTTT
TRBJ2-7 | . | TRBD1 | TRBV10-3 | CAISDQGAIVYEQYF | TGTGCCATCAGTGACCAGGGGGCGATAGTCTACGAGCAGTACTTC
TRBJ2-3 | . | . | TRBV2 | CASSEIGDTQYF | TGTGCCAGCAGTGAAATAGGTGATACGCAGTATTTT
TRBJ2-5 | few | TRBD2 | TRBV20-1 | CSASSLAGTETQYF | TGCAGTGCTAGTTCGCTAGCGGGAACTGAGACCCAGTACTTC
TRBJ1-2 | . | . | TRBV30 | CAWSRQEYYGYTF | TGTGCCTGGAGTCGACAGGAATACTATGGCTACACCTTC
TRBJ1-6 | few | . | TRBV27 | CASSFRQENSPLHF | TGTGCCAGCAGTTTTCGCCAGGAAAATTCACCCCTCCACTTT
TRBJ1-1 | . | TRBD1 | TRBV28 | CASSSGGSWTEAFF | TGTGCCAGCAGTTCAGGGGGATCATGGACTGAAGCTTTCTTT
TRBJ2-7 | few | TRBD2 | TRBV20-1 | CSATKLAGRYEQYF | TGCAGTGCAACTAAACTAGCGGGCCGCTACGAGCAGTACTTC
TRBJ2-1 | . | TRBD2 | TRBV20-1 | CSAQGAGRSEQFF | TGCAGTGCGCAGGGAGCGGGACGCAGTGAGCAGTTCTTC
TRBJ2-1 | medium-sized | TRBD2 | TRBV6-2/TRBV6-3 | CASSNSGTRGVNEQFF | TGTGCCAGCAGTAACTCCGGGACTAGAGGCGTGAATGAGCAGTTCTTC
TRBJ1-2 | few | . | TRBV2 | CASTSHLGYGYTF | TGTGCCAGCACGTCTCACCTCGGGTATGGCTACACCTTC
TRBJ2-2 | . | TRBD1 | TRBV6-1 | CASSGQGTGELFF | TGTGCCAGCAGTGGACAGGGCACCGGGGAGCTGTTTTTT
TRBJ1-1 | . | TRBD1 | TRBV4-2 | CASSRKETGVTEAFF | TGTGCCAGCAGCCGGAAGGAGACAGGGGTCACTGAAGCTTTCTTT
TRBJ1-5 | few | . | TRBV6-2/TRBV6-3 | CASSYSPSTQPQHF | TGTGCCAGCAGTTACTCCCCATCAACGCAGCCCCAGCATTTT
TRBJ2-2 | . | TRBD2 | TRBV20-1 | CSATGTSSGELFF | TGCAGTGCAACAGGGACTAGCTCCGGGGAGCTGTTTTTT